This TCR beta chain was recovered during a study of T cells in Graves' hyperthyroidism and ophthalmopathy (dated by TCRdb to the late 2010s). Regarding the study in general: Peripheral blood was sampled at the time of initial diagnosis, prior to any treatment. An independent validation cohort of 18 to 20 hyperthyroidism patients and about 15 patients who later progressed to ophthalmopathy tested prospective prediction of ophthalmopathy. The paper reports TCR Vbeta CDR3 sequencing of 130 to 150 peripheral blood samples: over 40 ophthalmopathy, fewer than 85 hyperthyroidism and around 17 progressor patients. After sampling, hyperthyroidism patients received methimazole starting at 30 mg daily, and ophthalmopathy patients received high-dose intravenous methylprednisolone. The roughly 94 discovery patients were randomly divided into training and test sets at a 7:3 ratio. In more than 5 Graves' hyperthyroidism patients, the study also compared T-cell repertoires from thyroid tissue with T-cell repertoires from blood. To identify TCR V-J signatures that set the groups apart, the researchers used a discovery cohort of about a hundred patients, made up of roughly 45 with Graves' ophthalmopathy and about 55 with stable Graves' hyperthyroidism. On the study overall, not on this receptor specifically: No statistical method was used to fix the sample size in advance, and group allocation was not hidden from the investigators. In cross-validation, a model built on a 13 V-J signature told ophthalmopathy apart from stable hyperthyroidism with roughly 87% sensitivity and about 81% specificity, and in testing the same model reached 80%/75%. In validation, the model predicted progression to ophthalmopathy a median of roughly 6.1 months before onset, with approximately 68% sensitivity and 72.22% specificity. Most expanded thyroid clonotypes (frequency above 0.001) were also detected in blood, a finding suggesting that blood repertoires may reflect thyroid immune responses.

This clonotype was recorded at least ten times. The antigen this receptor binds is unknown. The record has no base qualities; no much larger clone is one base away. Amplification of TCR beta CDR3 regions was carried out from RNA transcripts. The TCR CDR3 was subjected to a first round of RT-PCR using the HTBI primer set and the Qiagen OneStep RT-PCR kit. Libraries were constructed in a second round of multiplex PCR, after which size selection and purification were performed. The libraries were sequenced on an Illumina HiSeq2000 using paired-end 100 bp reads. From the authors' description of their analysis: Raw data were processed with SOAPnuke, discarding reads with adapters, uncalled bases, mean Phred below 15, or no exact constant-primer or identifier match. COPE v1.2.5 was used to merge high-quality paired reads, and clonotypes were defined as unique nucleotide sequences. MiTCR v1.1 was used to align the clonotypes against IMGT TRBV, TRBD and TRBJ reference segments. Analysis was restricted to V-J combinations with a frequency above 0.0001, which covered 99.2% of repertoires. A TCS score was defined as the ratio between F50 (clonal expansion) and ExV (chaos), using BLOSUM62-based TCRdist between CDR3 peptides within each V-J. Welch's t-statistics and random forest reduced 450 to 600 V-J features to fewer than 15, which were used in a naive Bayes classifier (R e1071). In TCRdb, the public reads were trimmed at Q25 with fastp and aligned with MiXCR, with productive beta chains retained. Identical CDR3 protein sequences are pooled into one entry, listed with their most common genes and DNA. The V and J calls, along with clone size, are taken from TCRdb and not from the paper's own processing. This sample is represented by about 480,000 distinct CDR3 sequences; about 15% of them were singletons. The ten top clones hold 15% to 20% of the sample.

Stable Graves' hyperthyroidism was defined as no progression to ophthalmopathy during 18 months of follow-up. The hyperthyroidism patients were between 18 and 65 years old and newly diagnosed, with a disease duration of less than 2 months. Any patient with an uncontrolled infection, another autoimmune disease, pregnancy or lactation was excluded. Clinical symptoms, serum thyroxine and TRAb, thyroid ultrasound, and orbital computed tomography formed the basis for the diagnoses. Ficoll-Paque density gradient centrifugation was used to isolate PBMCs from around 10 ml of fresh peripheral blood. Trizol reagent was used to extract total RNA, and RNA quality was then checked on an Agilent 2100 Bioanalyzer. The origin of this receptor is a woman aged 18-29 years with Graves' hyperthyroidism. Sequences were obtained from blood.

The CDR3 amino acid sequence is: CASSFRQANSPLHF. The DNA is as follows: TGTGCCAGCAGTTTTCGGCAGGCAAATTCACCCCTCCACTTT. Recombination joined TRBV12-3 or TRBV12-4 with TRBJ1-6; the D segment cannot be called with confidence. Trimming removed 3 bases from V and 7 bases from J, leaving 10 bases between the germline ends. The CDR3 measures 14 amino acids from cysteine to phenylalanine. The kept DNA is CDR3 alone, 42 bases in frame from the first base.